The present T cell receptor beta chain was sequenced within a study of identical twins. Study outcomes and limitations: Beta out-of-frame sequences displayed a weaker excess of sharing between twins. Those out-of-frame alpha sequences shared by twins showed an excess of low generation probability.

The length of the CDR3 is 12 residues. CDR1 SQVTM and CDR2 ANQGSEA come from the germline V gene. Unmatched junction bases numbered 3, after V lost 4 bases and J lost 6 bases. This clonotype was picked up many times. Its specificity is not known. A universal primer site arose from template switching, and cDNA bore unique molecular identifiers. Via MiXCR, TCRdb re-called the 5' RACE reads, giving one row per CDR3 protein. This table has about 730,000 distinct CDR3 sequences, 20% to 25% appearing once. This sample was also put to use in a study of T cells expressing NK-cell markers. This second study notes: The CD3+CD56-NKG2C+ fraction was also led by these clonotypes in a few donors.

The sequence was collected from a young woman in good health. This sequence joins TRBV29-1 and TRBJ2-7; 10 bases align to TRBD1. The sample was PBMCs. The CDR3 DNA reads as TGCAGCGTTGGGACAGGGGGAGTCGAGCAGTACTTC. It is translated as CSVGTGGVEQYF.